This TCR beta chain appears in the sequencing data of a study of CD8+ T cells in alopecia areata. Study findings and constraints: Scalp samples also contribute reads from the resident alphabeta T cells found in normal skin. Clonality was higher in lesional than normal scalp, especially in alopecia totalis/universalis.

Germline values: CDR1 SGHAT, CDR2 FQNNGV. The CDR3 length is 15 residues. V dropped 5 bases and J dropped 0 bases, with 11 bases sitting between them. Cell sorting on a FACSAria was used to separate CD4+ and CD8+ T cells from the PBMCs. This clone occurred once. Antigen unknown. As the sequencing template, cDNA was produced by extracting RNA and reverse transcribing it. Assay used: immunoSEQ multiplex PCR; TCRdb lists only in-frame clones, some missing. The sample holds 100,000 to 150,000 clones; almost 50% are singletons and the top ten take approximately 19%. This chain uses TRBV11-2 with TRBJ2-1, with unresolved D. This sequence was found in a human donor with alopecia areata. The specimen was CD8+ T cells sorted from blood, collected at week 0. This CDR3 is CASSIQHSSYNEQFF. The CDR3 nucleotides read TGTGCCAGCAGCATTCAGCACAGCTCCTACAATGAGCAGTTCTTC.